Given below is one T cell receptor (beta chain) in context. The data were taken from a study of molecular identifiers for immune sequencing clone quantification. One entry per CDR3 protein results from TCRdb running MiXCR on the PCR reads. The top ten hold 0.65% to 0.95% of the sample, which has fewer than 350,000 distinct CDR3 sequences, over 20% seen once. The V and J ends lost 3 bases and 1 base respectively, with 11 bases between them. This CDR3 has 15 residues. The germline V gene has CDR1 SGHVS and CDR2 FNYEAQ. The specimen was naive CD8+ T cells from blood, with Jurkat cell RNA spiked in. Subset here: FACS-sorted CD8+CD4-CCR7+CD45RA+ naive T cells. The chain combines TRBV7-6 with TRBJ2-3, with D perhaps TRBD2 (6 bases). This clonotype was obtained from a human donor in good health. Some libraries in this study had Jurkat cell RNA spiked in. The CDR3 protein is CASSLVAERTDTQYF. CDR3 in DNA: TGTGCCAGCAGCTTGGTAGCGGAGCGCACAGATACGCAGTATTTT. Looking up the rest from reference TRBV7-6 and TRBJ2-3 gives the full variable domain: GAGVSQSPRYKVTKRGQDVALRCDPISGHVSLYWYRQALGQGPEFLTYFNYEAQQDKSGLPNDRFSAERPEGSISTLTIQRTEQRDSAMYRCASSLVAERTDTQYFGPGTRLTVL.